This TCR beta chain comes out of a study of blood T cell repertoires in COVID-19. With V trimmed by 6 bases and J by 2 bases, 9 bases remained unmatched. The CDR3 consists of 15 residues. CDR1 MNHEY and CDR2 SMNVEV come from the germline V gene (reference sequence). Libraries were prepared by immunoSEQ multiplex PCR; TCRdb keeps only in-frame clonotypes and omits some of them. The sample lists around 380,000 clones, 80% to 90% occurring once. The chain has TRBV27 and TRBJ2-7, with 8 bases identical to TRBD1. What was sequenced was PBMCs or T cells enriched from blood (not recorded which). This TCR derives from a man under 40 who had recovered from COVID-19. This CDR3 is CASSPPGTGTYEQYF. CDR3 DNA: TGTGCCAGCAGCCCCCCCGGGACAGGAACCTACGAGCAGTACTTC.